Given below is one T cell receptor (beta chain) in context. The data were obtained in a study of blood T cell repertoires in COVID-19. Across the study: Italy, Spain and the United States were the sources of the convalescent and acute COVID-19 samples. T cells, B-cell-depleted T cells, or PBMCs supplied cDNA or gDNA.

As originally analysed: Amplification of reference gene primers was used by the study to estimate nucleated cell counts. Data came from immunoSEQ multiplex PCR; TCRdb stores just in-frame clones and leaves some out. From that table come the V and J calls and clone size; the DNA was used to work out D and trimming. The sample has about 210,000 clones; more than 75% are singletons. Germline loops: CDR1 MNHEY, CDR2 SVGEGT. Trimming shortened V by 6 bases and J by 0 bases, and 9 bases separated the two germline ends. The CDR3 covers 15 residues. The sequence was collected from a woman aged 35 to 49 with acute or convalescent COVID-19. The sequenced sample consisted of peripheral blood. This chain connects TRBV6-2 or TRBV6-3 to TRBJ2-6; D remains unclear. The CDR3 loop reads CASSRDNSGANVLTF. The CDR3, as DNA: TGTGCCAGCAGCCGTGACAACTCTGGGGCCAACGTCCTGACTTTC.